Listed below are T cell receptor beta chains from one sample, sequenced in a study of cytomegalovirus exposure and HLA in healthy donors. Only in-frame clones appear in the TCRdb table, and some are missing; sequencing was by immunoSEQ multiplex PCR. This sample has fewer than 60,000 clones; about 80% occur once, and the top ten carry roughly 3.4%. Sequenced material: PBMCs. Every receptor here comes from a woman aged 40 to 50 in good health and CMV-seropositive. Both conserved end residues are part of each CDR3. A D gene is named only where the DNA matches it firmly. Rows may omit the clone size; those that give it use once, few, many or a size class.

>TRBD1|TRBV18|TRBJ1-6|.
TGTGCCAGCAGCCTGGACAGGAAAAATTCACCCCTCCACTTT
CASSLDRKNSPLHF
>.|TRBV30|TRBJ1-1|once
TGTGCCTGGAGCCCCTACTCCGGGAACACTGAAGCTTTCTTT
CAWSPYSGNTEAFF
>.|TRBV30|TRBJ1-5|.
TGTGCCTGGAGTAAAGAGTATAGCAATCAGCCCCAGCATTTT
CAWSKEYSNQPQHF
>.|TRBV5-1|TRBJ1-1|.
TGCGCCAGCAGCTTGGGAGTCGGAGGGGCTGAAGCTTTCTTT
CASSLGVGGAEAFF
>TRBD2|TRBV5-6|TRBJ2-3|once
TGTGCCAGCAGCGCCGGGACTAGCTCCACTTTT
CASSAGTSSTF
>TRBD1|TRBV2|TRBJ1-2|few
TGTGCCAGTTTGGACAGGGACTATGGCTACACCTTC
CASLDRDYGYTF
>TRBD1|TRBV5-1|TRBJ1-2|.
TGCGCCAGCAGCTCGGTAGGGACAGGGGGCGATGGCTACACCTTC
CASSSVGTGGDGYTF
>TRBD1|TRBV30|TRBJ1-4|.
TGTGCCTGGAGTCTGGGACAGGGGGCTTTAAATGAAAAACTGTTTTTT
CAWSLGQGALNEKLFF
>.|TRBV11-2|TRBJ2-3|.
TGTGCCAGCAGCCCAACGGCGGGGAGCACAGATACGCAGTATTTT
CASSPTAGSTDTQYF
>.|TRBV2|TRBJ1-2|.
TGTGCCAGCAGTGAAGCTCACCAGATCTATGGCTACACCTTC
CASSEAHQIYGYTF
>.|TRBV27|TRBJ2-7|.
TGTGCCAGCAGGGGAGCCCTCATGGAGTACTTC
CASRGALMEYF
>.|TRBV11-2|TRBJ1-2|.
TGTGCCAGCAGCCGGTTGGGGCCCCGGCATGGCTACACCTTC
CASSRLGPRHGYTF
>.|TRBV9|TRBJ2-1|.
TGTGCCAGCAGCGTAGTTGGACAATACAATGAGCAGTTCTTC
CASSVVGQYNEQFF
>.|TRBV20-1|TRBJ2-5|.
TGCAGTGTCGGGGGCCAAGAGACCCAGTACTTC
CSVGGQETQYF
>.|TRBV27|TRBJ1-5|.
TGTGCCAGCAGTTTGGGACTCAATCAGCCCCAGCATTTT
CASSLGLNQPQHF
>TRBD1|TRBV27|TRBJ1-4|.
TGTGCCAGCAGTTTCTTGACAGGGCCTAATGAAAAACTGTTTTTT
CASSFLTGPNEKLFF
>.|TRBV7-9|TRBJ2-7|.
TGTGCCAGCAGCTTCAAACTCCAGGGGTACGAGCAGTACTTC
CASSFKLQGYEQYF
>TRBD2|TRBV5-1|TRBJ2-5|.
TGCGCCAGCAGCTGGACTAGCGGGGGGTCTAACTTCCAAGAGACCCAGTACTTC
CASSWTSGGSNFQETQYF
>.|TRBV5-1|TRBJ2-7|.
TGCGCCAGCAGCTTGGACACCACCTACGAGCAGTACTTC
CASSLDTTYEQYF
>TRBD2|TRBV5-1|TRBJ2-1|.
TGCGCCAGCAGCTTGGGACTAGCGGTCTCCTACAATGAGCAGTTCTTC
CASSLGLAVSYNEQFF
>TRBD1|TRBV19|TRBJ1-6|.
TGTGCCAGTAGCCCGGGACAGGGAAATTCACCCCTCCACTTT
CASSPGQGNSPLHF
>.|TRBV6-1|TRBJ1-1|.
TGTGCCAGCACCATTCTGAACACTGAAGCTTTCTTT
CASTILNTEAFF
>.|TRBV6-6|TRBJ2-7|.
TGTGCCAGCAGTCGACTTCCGCAGCAACCTAACTACGAGCAGTACTTC
CASSRLPQQPNYEQYF